The 24 T cell receptor beta chains presented below share a single source sample, sequenced in a study of patients and donors after allogeneic stem cell transplantation. TCRdb fed the RT-PCR reads into MiXCR, producing one record per CDR3 protein. Of about 160,000 distinct CDR3 sequences in the sample, approximately 24% are singletons; the top ten hold about 25%. Sequencing used blood, either unsorted or a sorted T cell fraction (not recorded which). Receptor source: a human donor who was either an allogeneic HSCT recipient or a stem cell or donor lymphocyte infusion donor (not recorded which). It is not recorded whose cells these are; they may come from a transplant donor.

This rearrangement joins TRBV30 to TRBJ1-4; D not certain. The CDR3 consists of 16 residues. The germline V gene has CDR1 GTSNPN and CDR2 SVGIG (reference sequence). Trimming cost V 0 bases and J 0 bases, with 11 bases left between them. The CDR3 DNA sequence: TGTGCCTGGAGTGTACTCGGCTGGGCAACTAATGAAAAACTGTTTTTT. Translation: CAWSVLGWATNEKLFF.

The DNA of the CDR3 is TGTGCCAGCAGCCCCTGGGGGGGCCTTGACACCGGGGAGCTGTTTTTT. The encoded protein is CASSPWGGLDTGELFF. The chain employs TRBV12-3 or TRBV12-4 and TRBJ2-2; D is possibly TRBD2 (7 bases). The CDR3 loop spans 16 amino acids. Trimming removed 6 bases from V and 3 bases from J, with 17 bases in between.

This clonotype was detected many times. The CDR3 DNA reads as TGCGCCAGCAGCTACAGGAACTCTGGAAACACCATATATTTT. Amino acid sequence: CASSYRNSGNTIYF. V is TRBV5-1 and J is TRBJ1-3; weak D call: TRBD1 (5 bases). The ends were cut back, 3 bases at V and 0 bases at J, with 7 bases in the middle. The CDR3 is 14 amino acids. The germline gives CDR1 SGHRS, CDR2 YFSETQ.

This clonotype was counted a few times. V and J are TRBV12-5 and TRBJ1-1, with 7 bases identical to TRBD1. The CDR3 has 15 amino acids. Germline CDR1 and CDR2: LGHNT and FRNRAP. With V trimmed by 4 bases and J by 4 bases, 9 bases remained unmatched. The CDR3 DNA is TGTGCTAGTGGTTCGTCCATCCCAGGGGGCACTGAAGCTTTCTTT. Amino acids: CASGSSIPGGTEAFF.

The chain couples TRBV20-1 to TRBJ1-2; TRBD1 matches 9 bases. This CDR3 spans 13 amino acids. The V and J ends lost 5 bases and 6 bases, in that order; junction bases with no gene match: 7. Germline V gene sequence: CDR1 DFQATT, CDR2 SNEGSKA (reference sequence). CDR3 sequence: CSALDRGGNGYTF. The CDR3 DNA sequence: TGCAGTGCTCTTGACAGGGGGGGAAATGGCTACACCTTC.

V and J are TRBV29-1 and TRBJ2-2; D uncertain. V was clipped by 4 bases and J by 7 bases, with 13 bases between them. CDR3 length equals 13 residues. The V gene's germline CDR1 is SQVTM and CDR2 ANQGSEA. CDR3 DNA: TGCAGCGTTGCCCGGACCACGGACGGGGAGCTGTTTTTT. It is translated as CSVARTTDGELFF.

The rearrangement links TRBV7-9 to TRBJ1-4; 7 positions match TRBD1. This CDR3 is built from 16 residues. With 2 bases clipped from V and 8 bases from J, the junction kept 11 bases outside the gene matches. In germline, CDR1 is SEHNR, CDR2 FQNEAQ (reference sequence). This chain's CDR3 is CASSLSRGGSGEKLFF. CDR3 bases: TGTGCCAGCAGCTTAAGTCGAGGGGGCAGTGGAGAAAAACTGTTTTTT.

This clonotype was counted only a few times. The gene calls are TRBV11-3 and TRBJ2-7; no clear D gene. Trimming shortened V by 2 bases and J by 1 base, and 9 bases separated the two germline ends. Germline V CDR1 and CDR2: SGHNT, YENEEA. This CDR3 has 14 amino acids. CDR3 loop: CASSLPGISYEQYF. The CDR3 DNA reads TGTGCCAGCAGCTTACCTGGGATATCCTACGAGCAGTACTTC.

The chain employs TRBV20-1 and TRBJ2-2; D gene unclear. Trimming stripped 2 bases from V and 7 bases from J, with 14 bases between. Per the germline V gene, CDR1 is DFQATT and CDR2 is SNEGSKA (reference sequence). The CDR3 consists of 14 residues. The CDR3 sequence: CSARPPGPRGELFF. The CDR3 DNA is TGCAGTGCTAGACCACCCGGTCCGCGCGGGGAGCTGTTTTTT.

In its sample, this clonotype was seen a few times. The gene calls are TRBV7-9 and TRBJ2-5, with 10 bases fitting TRBD1. The CDR3 totals 16 residues. V gave up 4 bases and J gave up 3 bases; unmatched junction bases: 8. Germline CDR1 is SEHNR and CDR2 is FQNEAQ (reference sequence). DNA of the CDR3: TGTGCCAGCAGCTCCTGGACAGGGGGAACGGAAGAGACCCAGTACTTC. Encoded protein: CASSSWTGGTEETQYF.

This clonotype turned up a few times. The rearrangement links TRBV7-6 to TRBJ2-3; TRBD2 matches 8 bases. CDR1 is SGHVS, CDR2 FNYEAQ, per germline. The CDR3 contains 17 residues. V shed 6 bases, J shed 1 base, and the junction held 12 bases outside the gene matches. The CDR3 region is CASRRLGGGSGTDTQYF. Here the CDR3 DNA reads TGTGCCAGCAGACGTCTTGGCGGGGGGAGTGGCACAGATACGCAGTATTTT.

The chain has TRBV15 and TRBJ2-5, with unresolved D. CDR3 length: 12 residues. Germline V gene lookup returns CDR1 LNHNV and CDR2 YYDKDF (reference sequence). Trimming cost V 5 bases and J 5 bases, with 9 bases left between them. The CDR3: CATSPAWETQYF. The CDR3 bases are TGTGCCACCAGCCCGGCTTGGGAGACCCAGTACTTC.

This clonotype has a handful of counts. The rearrangement joins TRBV27 to TRBJ1-1, with 10 bases lining up with TRBD1. CDR3 length: 14 residues. V trimming: 5 bases; J trimming: 5 bases; junction bases outside the gene matches: 5. The germline CDR1 and CDR2 sequences are MNHEY and SMNVEV (reference sequence). Here the CDR3 DNA reads TGTGCCAGCAGTCTGGGACAGGGGAAGACTGAAGCTTTCTTT. It specifies CASSLGQGKTEAFF.

This clonotype has just a few counts. The CDR3: CASKLRKIMNTEAFF. CDR3 DNA: TGTGCCAGCAAATTAAGGAAAATCATGAACACTGAAGCTTTCTTT. The J gene is TRBJ1-1, the V gene TRBV28; D remains ambiguous. Germline lookup yields CDR1 MDHEN and CDR2 SYDVKM. Trimming took 7 bases from V and 0 from J, leaving 15 bases between them. This CDR3 is 15 amino acids long.

The chain combines TRBV5-1 with TRBJ1-1; D is ambiguous. This CDR3 comprises 16 residues. Trimming left V 0 bases short and J 1 base short, with 13 bases between. The germline V gene has CDR1 SGHRS and CDR2 YFSETQ. The CDR3 is CASSLASTYSNTEAFF. CDR3 bases: TGCGCCAGCAGCTTGGCTTCAACCTACTCGAACACTGAAGCTTTCTTT. The complete variable domain, with remaining parts taken from reference TRBV5-1 and TRBJ1-1, reads KAGVTQTPRYLIKTRGQQVTLSCSPISGHRSVSWYQQTPGQGLQFLFEYFSETQRNKGNFPGRFSGRQFSNSRSEMNVSTLELGDSALYLCASSLASTYSNTEAFFGQGTRLTVV.

This chain links TRBV5-1 with TRBJ2-7, with 10 bases fitting TRBD1. This CDR3 comprises 14 residues. With V trimmed by 7 bases and J by 2 bases, 6 bases remained unmatched. Germline lookup yields CDR1 SGHRS and CDR2 YFSETQ. In DNA form, the CDR3 reads TGCGCCAGCCAACCGGGGACAGGGGCCTACGAGCAGTACTTC. Residues: CASQPGTGAYEQYF.

The chain joins TRBV7-2 to TRBJ1-2; possibly TRBD1 for D (5 bases). V was clipped by 5 bases and J by 8 bases, with 18 bases between them. This CDR3 contains 14 residues. CDR1 is SGHTA and CDR2 is FQGNSA in the germline V gene. As DNA, the CDR3 is TGTGCCAGCAGCCGGGGGGGTCGGACATTAGGCTACACCTTC. This gives the protein CASSRGGRTLGYTF.

The gene calls are TRBV12-3 or TRBV12-4 and TRBJ1-1, with D unresolved. V was clipped by 7 bases and J by 0 bases, with 15 bases between them. CDR3 length: 15 residues. The CDR3 reads CASTSMLPLNTEAFF. In DNA, the CDR3 is TGTGCCAGCACCAGTATGCTCCCCCTGAACACTGAAGCTTTCTTT.

This chain uses TRBV5-1 with TRBJ2-7; D is uncertain. V lost 0 bases, J lost 2 bases, and 9 bases lay in between. CDR1 and CDR2 (germline): SGHRS, YFSETQ. The CDR3 consists of 14 residues. Written as DNA, the CDR3 is TGCGCCAGCAGCTTGGAGCCTGGCACCTACGAGCAGTACTTC. It translates to CASSLEPGTYEQYF.

The table lists this clonotype with many counts. The V gene is TRBV7-3, the J gene TRBJ2-1, with 7 bases lining up with TRBD2. The CDR3 contains 17 residues. After removal of 0 bases from V and 7 bases from J, the junction contained 12 bases not matched to a gene. Germline CDR1 and CDR2: SGHTA and FQGTGA. The CDR3 sequence: CASSLTSSAGVRNEQFF. The CDR3 region has the DNA TGTGCCAGCAGCTTAACAAGCTCGGCGGGAGTGAGGAATGAGCAGTTCTTC.

This clonotype was detected only a few times. The gene calls are TRBV29-1 and TRBJ1-1; TRBD1 agrees at 11 bases. The germline CDR1 and CDR2 sequences are SQVTM and ANQGSEA. The length of the CDR3 is 13 residues. V was pared by 4 bases and J by 11 bases, with 9 bases of the junction left unmatched. The CDR3 here is CSVVGQGVLGAFF. The CDR3 DNA reads as TGCAGCGTTGTGGGACAGGGGGTTCTGGGGGCTTTCTTT.

This chain joins TRBV10-3 and TRBJ1-5, with a weak D call TRBD1 (6 bases). The CDR3 runs 15 residues. Trimming cost V 4 bases and J 0 bases, with 10 bases left between them. Germline loops: CDR1 ENHRY, CDR2 SYGVKD. Here the CDR3 DNA reads TGTGCCATCAGTGGAGGGGACAATAGCAATCAGCCCCAGCATTTT. This encodes CAISGGDNSNQPQHF.

This clonotype has more than one count but fewer than ten. The DNA for the CDR3 is TGTGCCAGCAGTTACCCACAGCCTAATGAAAAACTGTTTTTT. Translation gives CASSYPQPNEKLFF. The chain couples TRBV6-6 to TRBJ1-4, with D unclear. The V gene's germline CDR1 is MNHNY and CDR2 SVGAGI (reference sequence). V lost 2 bases and J 3 bases, leaving 7 bases between the germline ends. The CDR3 is 14 residues long.

The chain recombines TRBV2 with TRBJ1-2, with TRBD1 identical over 7 bases. Losses at the gene ends were 4 bases for V and 4 bases for J; bases not matched to a gene: 9. The V gene's germline CDR1 is SNHLY and CDR2 FYNNEI. The CDR3 contains 15 residues. The CDR3: CASSVETGLPYGYTF. The DNA of the CDR3 is TGTGCCAGCAGTGTCGAGACAGGGCTACCCTATGGCTACACCTTC.